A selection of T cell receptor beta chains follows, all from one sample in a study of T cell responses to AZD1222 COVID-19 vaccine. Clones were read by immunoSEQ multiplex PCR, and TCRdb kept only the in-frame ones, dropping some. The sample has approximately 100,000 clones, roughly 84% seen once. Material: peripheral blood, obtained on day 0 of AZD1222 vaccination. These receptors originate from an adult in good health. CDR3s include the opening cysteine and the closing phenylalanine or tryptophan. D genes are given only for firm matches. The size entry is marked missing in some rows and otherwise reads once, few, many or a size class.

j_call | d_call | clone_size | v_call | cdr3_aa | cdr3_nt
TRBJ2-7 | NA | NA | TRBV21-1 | CASSKGSELCGAVFYEQYF | TGTGCCAGCAGCAAAGGGTCTGAACTGTGTGGGGCAGTTTTCTACGAGCAGTACTTC
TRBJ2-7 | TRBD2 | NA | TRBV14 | CASSPLGLAGTYEQYF | TGTGCCAGCAGCCCTTTAGGACTAGCGGGCACCTACGAGCAGTACTTC
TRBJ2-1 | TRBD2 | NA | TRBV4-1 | CASSQEGDSGRASYNEQFF | TGCGCCAGCAGCCAAGAAGGGGATAGCGGGAGGGCCTCCTACAATGAGCAGTTCTTC
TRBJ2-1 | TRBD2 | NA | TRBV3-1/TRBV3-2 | CASSQGGLAGYNEQFF | TGTGCCAGCAGCCAAGGGGGACTAGCGGGCTACAATGAGCAGTTCTTC
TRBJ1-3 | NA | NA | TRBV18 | CASSPVRDGNTIYF | TGTGCCAGCTCACCGGTCAGAGATGGAAACACCATATATTTT
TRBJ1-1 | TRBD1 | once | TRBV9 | CASSATGGDWTEAFF | TGTGCCAGCAGCGCCACAGGGGGAGACTGGACTGAAGCTTTCTTT
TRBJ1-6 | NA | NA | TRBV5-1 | CASRAGESGNSPLHF | TGCGCCAGCCGCGCTGGGGAATCGGGGAATTCACCCCTCCACTTT
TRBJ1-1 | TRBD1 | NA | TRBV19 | CASSPGQGVAAFF | TGTGCCAGTAGTCCGGGACAGGGGGTAGCAGCTTTCTTT
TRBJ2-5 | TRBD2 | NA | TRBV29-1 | CSALTSGSLETQYF | TGCAGCGCCCTGACTAGCGGGAGTTTGGAGACCCAGTACTTC
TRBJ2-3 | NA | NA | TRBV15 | CATSRDDGARRGTQYF | TGTGCCACCAGCAGAGATGATGGGGCGAGACGAGGTACGCAGTATTTT
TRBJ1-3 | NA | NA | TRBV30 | CAWSISRVSGNTIYF | TGTGCCTGGAGTATTAGCAGGGTCTCTGGAAACACCATATATTTT
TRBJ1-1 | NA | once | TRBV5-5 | CASSLEAGNTEAFF | TGTGCCAGCAGCTTGGAAGCGGGGAACACTGAAGCTTTCTTT
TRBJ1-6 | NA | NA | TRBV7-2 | CASSSQTQIGSPLHF | TGTGCCAGCAGCTCACAGACCCAGATAGGATCACCCCTCCACTTT
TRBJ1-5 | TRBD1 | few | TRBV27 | CASSPTGQGAFQPQHF | TGTGCCAGCAGCCCCACGGGACAGGGGGCTTTTCAGCCCCAGCATTTT
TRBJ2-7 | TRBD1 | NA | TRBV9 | CASSVGTGVTYEQYF | TGTGCCAGCAGCGTAGGGACAGGGGTGACGTACGAGCAGTACTTC
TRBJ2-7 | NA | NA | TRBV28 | CASLQRSSYEQYF | TGTGCCAGCTTACAGAGGAGCTCCTACGAGCAGTACTTC
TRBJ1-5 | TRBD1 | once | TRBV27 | CASSFATGGLRPYSNQPQHF | TGTGCCAGCAGTTTCGCGACAGGGGGCCTCAGGCCCTATAGCAATCAGCCCCAGCATTTT
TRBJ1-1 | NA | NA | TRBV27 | CASSTTNMNTEAFF | TGTGCCAGCAGTACAACAAATATGAACACTGAAGCTTTCTTT
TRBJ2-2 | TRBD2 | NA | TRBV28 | CASSFTTSGPNTGELFF | TGTGCCAGCAGTTTTACGACTAGCGGGCCGAACACCGGGGAGCTGTTTTTT
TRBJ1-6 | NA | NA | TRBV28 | CASISPRGSYNSPLHF | TGTGCCAGCATATCCCCCCGAGGGTCCTATAATTCACCCCTCCACTTT
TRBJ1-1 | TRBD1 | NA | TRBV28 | CASTPGQVYTEAFF | TGTGCCAGCACCCCGGGACAGGTGTACACTGAAGCTTTCTTT
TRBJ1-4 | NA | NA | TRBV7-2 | CASSAYSGSTNEKLFF | TGTGCCAGCAGCGCCTACTCAGGGTCAACTAATGAAAAACTGTTTTTT
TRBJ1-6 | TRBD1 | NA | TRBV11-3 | CASSRGGQHNSPLHF | TGTGCCAGCAGCCGTGGGGGACAGCATAATTCACCCCTCCACTTT
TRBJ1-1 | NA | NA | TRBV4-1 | CASSWQVNTEAFF | TGCGCCAGCAGTTGGCAGGTTAACACTGAAGCTTTCTTT
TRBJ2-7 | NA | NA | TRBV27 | CASSLSGDTVEQYF | TGTGCCAGCAGTTTATCTGGGGACACAGTTGAGCAGTACTTC
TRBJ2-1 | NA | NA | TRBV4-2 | CASSPQPGGGTYNEQFF | TGTGCCAGCAGCCCCCAGCCGGGGGGCGGCACCTACAATGAGCAGTTCTTC
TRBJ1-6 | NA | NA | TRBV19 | CASSATVGDSPLHF | TGTGCCAGTAGTGCGACAGTCGGTGATTCACCCCTCCACTTT
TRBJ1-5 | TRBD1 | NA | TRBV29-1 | CSVEGAGNQPQHF | TGCAGCGTGGAGGGGGCGGGCAATCAGCCCCAGCATTTT
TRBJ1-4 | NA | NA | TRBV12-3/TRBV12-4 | CASSPPPAGILFF | TGTGCCAGCAGTCCCCCTCCGGCCGGGATTCTGTTTTTT
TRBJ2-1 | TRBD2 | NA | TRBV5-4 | CASSSSGASYNEQFF | TGTGCCAGCAGCTCGAGCGGGGCCTCCTACAATGAGCAGTTCTTC
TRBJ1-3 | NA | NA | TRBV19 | CASSIGFLKVSGNTIYF | TGTGCCAGTAGTATCGGCTTTCTCAAAGTATCTGGAAACACCATATATTTT
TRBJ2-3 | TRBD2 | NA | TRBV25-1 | CASSSTSGLGDTQYF | TGTGCCAGCAGTTCGACTAGCGGCTTAGGAGATACGCAGTATTTT
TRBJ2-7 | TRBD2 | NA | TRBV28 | CASSPRTSGRGGQYF | TGTGCCAGCAGTCCTCGGACTAGCGGGAGGGGAGGGCAGTACTTC
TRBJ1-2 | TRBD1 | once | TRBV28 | CASTRTGGLHYGYTF | TGTGCCAGCACCCGCACAGGGGGTCTTCACTATGGCTACACCTTC
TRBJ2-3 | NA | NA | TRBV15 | CATSRRTATSPPLRTDTQYF | TGTGCCACCAGTCGTCGGACAGCGACTAGCCCTCCTCTGAGGACAGATACGCAGTATTTT
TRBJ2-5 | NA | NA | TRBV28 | CASSFRGWGRETQYF | TGTGCCAGCAGTTTTAGGGGGTGGGGTCGAGAGACCCAGTACTTC
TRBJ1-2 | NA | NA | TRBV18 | CASPNGVGRNYGYTF | TGTGCCAGCCCCAATGGAGTAGGACGAAACTATGGCTACACCTTC
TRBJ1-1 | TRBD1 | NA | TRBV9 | CASSAPQGTNTEAFF | TGTGCCAGCAGCGCCCCACAGGGGACGAACACTGAAGCTTTCTTT
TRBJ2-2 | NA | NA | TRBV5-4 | CASSLSGGRELFF | TGTGCCAGCAGCTTATCCGGAGGGAGGGAGCTGTTTTTT
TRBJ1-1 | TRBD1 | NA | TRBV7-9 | CASSAPGTGNTEAFF | TGTGCCAGCAGCGCTCCCGGGACAGGGAACACTGAAGCTTTCTTT
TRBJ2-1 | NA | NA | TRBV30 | CAWSSQAGHEQFF | TGTGCCTGGAGTAGCCAGGCAGGGCATGAGCAGTTCTTC
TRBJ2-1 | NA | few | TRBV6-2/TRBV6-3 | CASSLTRNEQFF | TGTGCCAGCAGCTTAACTAGGAATGAGCAGTTCTTC
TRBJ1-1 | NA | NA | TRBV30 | CAWRVNTEAFF | TGTGCCTGGAGAGTTAACACTGAAGCTTTCTTT
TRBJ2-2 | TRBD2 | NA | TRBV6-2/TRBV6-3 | CASSSGLARNTGELFF | TGTGCCAGCAGTTCCGGACTAGCGCGGAACACCGGGGAGCTGTTTTTT
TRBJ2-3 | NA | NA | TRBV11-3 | CASSLRGGTSTDTQYF | TGTGCCAGCAGTCTGCGTGGGGGGACTAGCACAGATACGCAGTATTTT
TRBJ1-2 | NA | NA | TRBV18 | CASSPKRQRLSYGYTF | TGTGCCAGCTCACCAAAAAGACAGAGACTTTCCTATGGCTACACCTTC
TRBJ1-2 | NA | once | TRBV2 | CASTYEGNYGYTF | TGTGCCAGCACGTATGAGGGGAACTATGGCTACACCTTC
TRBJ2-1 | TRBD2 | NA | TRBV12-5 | CASGSGLAGDHEQFF | TGTGCTAGTGGTTCCGGACTAGCGGGAGACCATGAGCAGTTCTTC